The present T cell receptor beta chain was sequenced within a study of cytomegalovirus exposure and HLA in healthy donors. Study-wide findings and caveats: Specific recognition of CMV antigens was confirmed in vitro for a few chains (all CMV-associated).

Note on this clone: What it recognizes is unknown.

Per the germline V gene, CDR1 is SGHVS and CDR2 is FQNEAQ. The CDR3 is made up of 16 amino acids. V lost 1 base, J lost 0 bases, and 3 bases stayed unmatched. PCR involved 60 Vbeta and 13 Jbeta primers. The assay was immunoSEQ multiplex PCR, and TCRdb's table has in-frame clones only and misses some. The table lists about 60,000 clones. Sequencing was carried out using PBMCs. The chain employs TRBV7-8 and TRBJ2-7; the match to TRBD2 covers 10 bases. The receptor was isolated from a boy between 5 and 17 years old in good health and CMV-seronegative. This CDR3 reads CASSLGLAGDSYEQYF. DNA of the CDR3: TGTGCCAGCAGCTTAGGGCTAGCGGGAGACTCCTACGAGCAGTACTTC.